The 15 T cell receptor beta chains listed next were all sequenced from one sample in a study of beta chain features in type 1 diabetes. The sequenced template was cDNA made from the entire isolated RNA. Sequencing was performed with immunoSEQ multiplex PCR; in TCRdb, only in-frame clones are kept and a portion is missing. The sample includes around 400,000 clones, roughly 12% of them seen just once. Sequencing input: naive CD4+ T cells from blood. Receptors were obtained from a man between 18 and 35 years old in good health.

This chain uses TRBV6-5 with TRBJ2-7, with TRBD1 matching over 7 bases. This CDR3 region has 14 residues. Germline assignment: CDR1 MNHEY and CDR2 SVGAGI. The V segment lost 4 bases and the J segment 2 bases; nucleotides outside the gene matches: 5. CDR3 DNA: TGTGCCAGCAGTTCCACAGGGGAAACCTACGAGCAGTACTTC. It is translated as CASSSTGETYEQYF.

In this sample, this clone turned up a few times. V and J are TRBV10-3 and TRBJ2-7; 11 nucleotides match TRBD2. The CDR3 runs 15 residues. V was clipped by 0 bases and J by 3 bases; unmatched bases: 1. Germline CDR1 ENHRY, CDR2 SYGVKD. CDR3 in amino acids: CAISESGTSGYEQYF. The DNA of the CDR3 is TGTGCCATCAGTGAGTCCGGGACTAGCGGCTACGAGCAGTACTTC.

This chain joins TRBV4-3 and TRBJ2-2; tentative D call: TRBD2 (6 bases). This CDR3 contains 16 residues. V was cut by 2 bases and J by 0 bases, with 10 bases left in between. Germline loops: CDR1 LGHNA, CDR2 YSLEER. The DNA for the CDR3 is TGCGCCAGCAGCCAAATTCGCGGGGCGAACACCGGGGAGCTGTTTTTT. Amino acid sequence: CASSQIRGANTGELFF.

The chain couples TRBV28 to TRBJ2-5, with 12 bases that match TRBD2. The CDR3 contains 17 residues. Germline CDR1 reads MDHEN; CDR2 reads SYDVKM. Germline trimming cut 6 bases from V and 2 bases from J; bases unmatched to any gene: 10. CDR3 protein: CASRNPGLAGLQETQYF. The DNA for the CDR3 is TGTGCCAGCAGGAATCCGGGACTAGCGGGCCTGCAAGAGACCCAGTACTTC. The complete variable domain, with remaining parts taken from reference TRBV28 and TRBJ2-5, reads DVKVTQSSRYLVKRTGEKVFLECVQDMDHENMFWYRQDPGLGLRLIYFSYDVKMKEKGDIPEGYSVSREKKERFSLILESASTNQTSMYLCASRNPGLAGLQETQYFGPGTRLLVL.

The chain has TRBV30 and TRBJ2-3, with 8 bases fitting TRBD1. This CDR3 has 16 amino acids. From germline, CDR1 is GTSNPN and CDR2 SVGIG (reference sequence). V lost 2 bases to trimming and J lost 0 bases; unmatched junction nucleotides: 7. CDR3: CAWSPPRDRSTDTQYF. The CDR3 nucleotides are TGTGCCTGGAGTCCCCCGCGGGACAGGAGCACAGATACGCAGTATTTT.

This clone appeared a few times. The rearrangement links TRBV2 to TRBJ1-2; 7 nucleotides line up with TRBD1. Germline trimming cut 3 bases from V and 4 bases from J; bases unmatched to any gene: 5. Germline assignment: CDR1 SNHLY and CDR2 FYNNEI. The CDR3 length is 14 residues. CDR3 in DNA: TGTGCCAGCAGTGACCGGGCAGGGGGCTATGGCTACACCTTC. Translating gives CASSDRAGGYGYTF.

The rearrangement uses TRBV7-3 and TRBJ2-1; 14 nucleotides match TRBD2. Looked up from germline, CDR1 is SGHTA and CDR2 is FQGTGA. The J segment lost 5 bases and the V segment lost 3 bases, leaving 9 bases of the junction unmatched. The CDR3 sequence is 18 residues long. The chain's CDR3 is CASSFAGTSGGGHNEQFF. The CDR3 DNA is TGTGCCAGCAGCTTCGCCGGGACTAGCGGGGGTGGGCACAATGAGCAGTTCTTC.

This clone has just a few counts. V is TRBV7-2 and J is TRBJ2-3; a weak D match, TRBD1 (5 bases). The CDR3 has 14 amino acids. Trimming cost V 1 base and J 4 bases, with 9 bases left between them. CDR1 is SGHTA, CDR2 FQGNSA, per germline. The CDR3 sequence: CASSLVQGPDTQYF. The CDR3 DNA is TGTGCCAGCAGCTTAGTGCAGGGCCCAGATACGCAGTATTTT.

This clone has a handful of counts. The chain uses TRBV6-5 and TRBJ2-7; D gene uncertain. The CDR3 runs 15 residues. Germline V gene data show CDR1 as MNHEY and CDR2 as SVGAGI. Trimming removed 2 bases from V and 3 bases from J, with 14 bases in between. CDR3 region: CASSYAGSLVYEQYF. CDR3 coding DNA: TGTGCCAGCAGTTACGCCGGGTCGTTGGTCTACGAGCAGTACTTC.

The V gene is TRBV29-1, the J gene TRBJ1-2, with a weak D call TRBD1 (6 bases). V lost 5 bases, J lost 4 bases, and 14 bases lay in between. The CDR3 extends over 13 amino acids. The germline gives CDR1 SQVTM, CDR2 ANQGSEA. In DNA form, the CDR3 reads TGCAGCGTTACAGGGTTCCTCCCCTATGGCTACACCTTC. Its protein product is CSVTGFLPYGYTF.

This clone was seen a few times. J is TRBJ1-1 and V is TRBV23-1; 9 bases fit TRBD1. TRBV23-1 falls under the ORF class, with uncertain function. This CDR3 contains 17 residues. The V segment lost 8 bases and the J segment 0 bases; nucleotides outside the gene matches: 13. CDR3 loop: CASVPEGDRDMNTEAFF. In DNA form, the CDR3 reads TGCGCCAGCGTTCCCGAAGGGGACAGGGACATGAACACTGAAGCTTTCTTT.

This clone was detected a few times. CDR3 sequence reads: CASSLWPENEKLFF. The CDR3 DNA reads as TGTGCCAGCAGTTTATGGCCCGAGAATGAAAAACTGTTTTTT. The V call is TRBV28, the J call TRBJ1-4, with D uncertain. There are 14 residues in the CDR3. CDR1 MDHEN and CDR2 SYDVKM come from the germline V gene. Between the trimmed V and J ends, which lost 0 bases and 5 bases, there was a span of 7 bases.

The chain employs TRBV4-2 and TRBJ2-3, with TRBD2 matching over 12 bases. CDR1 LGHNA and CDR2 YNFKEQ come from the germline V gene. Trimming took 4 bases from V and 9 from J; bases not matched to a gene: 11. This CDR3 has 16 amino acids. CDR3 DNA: TGTGCCAGCAGCCGGCGACTAGCGGGAGAAGTGTCGACGCAGTATTTT. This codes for CASSRRLAGEVSTQYF.

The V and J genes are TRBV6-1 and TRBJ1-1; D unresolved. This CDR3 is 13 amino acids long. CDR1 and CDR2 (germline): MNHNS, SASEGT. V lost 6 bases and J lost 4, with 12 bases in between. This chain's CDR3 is CASRQQLPTEAFF. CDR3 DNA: TGTGCCAGCAGGCAACAGTTACCCACTGAAGCTTTCTTT.

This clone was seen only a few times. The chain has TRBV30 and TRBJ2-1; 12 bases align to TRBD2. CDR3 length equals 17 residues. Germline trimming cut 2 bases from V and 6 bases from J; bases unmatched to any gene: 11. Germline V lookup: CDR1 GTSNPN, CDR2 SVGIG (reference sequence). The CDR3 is CAWSSLAGGPFGNEQFF. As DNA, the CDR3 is TGTGCCTGGAGTTCCCTAGCGGGGGGGCCGTTTGGCAATGAGCAGTTCTTC.